These 4 T cell receptor beta chains came from one sample sequenced in a study of shared clonotypes between healthy human individuals. The protocol was immunoSEQ multiplex PCR, while the TCRdb copy is restricted to in-frame clones and leaves out a portion. The table has millions of clones, 85% to 95% seen once. The sequenced sample consisted of naive CD4+ T cells sorted from blood. As for subset: CD45RA+ positively selected. These TCRs come from a man aged 18 to 30 in good health.

V usage is TRBV6-5 and J usage is TRBJ1-1, with a weak D call TRBD1 (5 bases). V was clipped by 9 bases and J by 1 base, with 12 bases between them. The CDR3 runs 13 residues. CDR1 and CDR2 from the germline V gene are MNHEY and SVGAGI. CDR3 region: CASAGTENTEAFF. CDR3 sequence (DNA): TGTGCCAGTGCCGGGACGGAGAACACTGAAGCTTTCTTT.

V usage is TRBV18 and J usage is TRBJ1-3; TRBD1 agrees at 10 bases. V was pared by 4 bases and J by 2 bases, with 11 bases of the junction left unmatched. This CDR3 comprises 18 residues. The germline gives CDR1 KGHSH, CDR2 LQKENI. The DNA for the CDR3 is TGTGCCAGCTCACAGAATCCGGGACAGGGGAATCCTGGAAACACCATATATTTT. Its translation: CASSQNPGQGNPGNTIYF.

This clone has a count of ten or more. The sample carries other DNA sequences with the same CDR3. The V and J genes are TRBV30 and TRBJ2-1; 9 bases are shared with TRBD2. This CDR3 region has 16 residues. J lost 9 bases, V lost 0 bases, and 12 bases had no gene match. Germline assignment: CDR1 GTSNPN and CDR2 SVGIG (reference sequence). This chain's CDR3 is CAWSVLGSGGQREQFF. The CDR3 DNA is TGTGCCTGGAGTGTACTCGGTAGCGGGGGTCAACGTGAGCAGTTCTTC.

This clone was seen a few times. The same CDR3 also results from other DNA sequences found in this sample. The chain carries TRBV2 and TRBJ2-1, with TRBD2 matching 11 bases. Germline V gives CDR1 SNHLY, CDR2 FYNNEI. The CDR3 runs to 14 residues. Trimming removed 6 bases from V and 4 bases from J; junction bases left unmatched: 2. In DNA, the CDR3 is TGTGCCAGCAGCGGGACTAGCGGTTACAATGAGCAGTTCTTC. This sequence encodes CASSGTSGYNEQFF.